These 6 T cell receptor beta chains came from one sample sequenced in a study of monozygotic twins with inflammatory bowel disease. TCRdb reprocessed the 5' RACE reads, with one entry per CDR3 protein and no DNA. The sample totals more than 300,000 distinct CDR3 sequences; its top ten clones hold less than 6.5%. Material for sequencing was blood. These TCRs come from a human donor with ulcerative colitis or Crohn's disease, or a healthy co-twin of an affected twin (not recorded which).

The rearrangement links TRBV10-3 to TRBJ2-1; TCRdb reports TRBD1, a call that lacks DNA to check it against. The CDR3 has 14 residues. Germline values: CDR1 ENHRY, CDR2 SYGVKD. The CDR3 here is CATAGTGIFNEQFF.

The gene calls are TRBV4-3 and TRBJ2-4; TCRdb gives TRBD2 as the D gene, but with no DNA this cannot be confirmed. CDR1 is LGHNA, CDR2 YSLEER, per germline. This CDR3 is built from 17 residues. CDR3 protein: CASSTMILAGGGNIQYF.

The V and J genes are TRBV7-2 and TRBJ2-5. Germline CDR1 and CDR2: SGHTA and FQGNSA. The CDR3 loop spans 12 amino acids. This CDR3 is CASSLEGRTQYF.

The genes are TRBV19 and TRBJ1-4; as DNA is missing, the TRBD1 call by TCRdb cannot be tested. The CDR3 extends over 15 amino acids. Per the germline V gene, CDR1 is LNHDA and CDR2 is SQIVND (reference sequence). The CDR3 is CASSASKGAMRKLFF.

This chain connects TRBV18 to TRBJ1-5; the TCRdb D gene call, TRBD1, has no DNA to confirm it. CDR3 size: 14 residues. The germline gives CDR1 KGHSH, CDR2 LQKENI. CDR3 amino acids: CASSPAQEGQPQHF.

This chain joins TRBV5-6 and TRBJ2-5; absent DNA, TCRdb's TRBD1 call cannot be checked. This CDR3 spans 15 amino acids. Germline CDR1 and CDR2: SGHDT and YYEEEE. The CDR3 sequence is CASSLPGPGRETQYF.